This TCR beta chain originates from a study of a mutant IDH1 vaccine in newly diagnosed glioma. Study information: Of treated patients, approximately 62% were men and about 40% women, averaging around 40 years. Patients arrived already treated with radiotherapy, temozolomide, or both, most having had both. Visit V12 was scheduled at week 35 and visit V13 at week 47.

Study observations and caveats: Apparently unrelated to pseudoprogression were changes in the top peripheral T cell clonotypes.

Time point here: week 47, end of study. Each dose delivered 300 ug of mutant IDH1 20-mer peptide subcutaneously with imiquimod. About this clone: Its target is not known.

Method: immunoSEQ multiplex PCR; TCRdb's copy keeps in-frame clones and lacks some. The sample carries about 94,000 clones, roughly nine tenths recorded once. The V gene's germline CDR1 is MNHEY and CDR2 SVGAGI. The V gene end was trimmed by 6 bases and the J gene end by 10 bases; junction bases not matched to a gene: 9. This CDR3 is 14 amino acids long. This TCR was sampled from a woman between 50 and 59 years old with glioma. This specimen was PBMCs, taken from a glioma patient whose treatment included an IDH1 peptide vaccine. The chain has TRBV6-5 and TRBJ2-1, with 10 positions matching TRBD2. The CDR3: CASSKAGGLTEQFF. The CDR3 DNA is TGTGCCAGCAGCAAAGCGGGAGGGTTGACGGAGCAGTTCTTC.